These T cell receptor beta chains were read from a single sample in a study of HIV-infected children after antiretroviral therapy interruption. From the 3' RACE reads, TCRdb called clonotypes with MiXCR, one entry per CDR3 protein. The table has approximately 3,800 distinct CDR3 sequences, about 4.8% seen once. The sequencing used CD45RO+ CD8+ T cells from PBMCs, pooled from several time points, collected from a donor given antiretroviral therapy, either interrupted or continuous. These receptors were taken from a pool of human donors with HIV. Each CDR3 is given with its conserved first and last residue. The D gene is left open where the match is weak. Clone sizes are given selectively: once, few, many, or a class where the clone is expanded.

j_call | d_call | v_call | clone_size | cdr3_nt | cdr3_aa
TRBJ1-6 | NA | TRBV3-1 | medium-sized | TGTGCCAGCAGCCGACCACTCAGGAATTCACCCCTCCACTTT | CASSRPLRNSPLHF
TRBJ1-1 | NA | TRBV4-1 | few | TGCGCCAGCAGCCAAGATCCAACTTGGGGCACTGAAGCTTTCTTT | CASSQDPTWGTEAFF
TRBJ2-7 | TRBD2 | TRBV6-1 | many | TGTGCCAGCAGTGAGGGAGCGGGGGCCGCCTACGAGCAGTACTTC | CASSEGAGAAYEQYF
TRBJ1-2 | NA | TRBV4-1 | many | TGCGCCAGCAGCCAAGATCGGGGCCGGGCGGGCTACACCTTC | CASSQDRGRAGYTF
TRBJ2-3 | TRBD1 | TRBV7-9 | many | TGTGCCAGCAGCTCCAGAAGGACAGGGAAGGGTACGCAGTATTTT | CASSSRRTGKGTQYF
TRBJ2-5 | TRBD2 | TRBV12-5 | NA | TGTGCTAGTGGTTTGAAGACTAGCGGGGGGGCCGGCCAAGAGACCCAGTACTTC | CASGLKTSGGAGQETQYF
TRBJ2-1 | NA | TRBV29-1 | many | TGCAGCGTTGGTTCGCAGTACGATGAGCAGTTCTTC | CSVGSQYDEQFF
TRBJ2-5 | NA | TRBV27 | few | TGTGCCAGCAGTCTAGGTTCAGGAGAGACCCAGTACTTC | CASSLGSGETQYF
TRBJ2-7 | TRBD2 | TRBV30 | NA | TGTGCCTGGGCGGACGGGGGGGAGCAGTACTTC | CAWADGGEQYF
TRBJ2-1 | TRBD1 | TRBV2 | few | TGTGCCAGCAGTGAAGGGGACAGGGGTTTGTTGGATGAGCAGTTCTTC | CASSEGDRGLLDEQFF
TRBJ1-5 | NA | TRBV20-1 | large | TGCAGTGCTAGAGAAGCAGGGGATCAGCCCCAGCATTTT | CSAREAGDQPQHF
TRBJ1-2 | NA | TRBV20-1 | NA | TGCAGTGCTAGGGTTAGACAGGATCTTAACTATGGCTACACCTTC | CSARVRQDLNYGYTF
TRBJ2-7 | TRBD1 | TRBV20-1 | many | TGCAGTGCCTGGACAGGGGATAACTACGAGCAGTACTTC | CSAWTGDNYEQYF
TRBJ2-1 | NA | TRBV29-1 | NA | TGCAGCGTTGAAGGAGTGGCCGATCGCTCCTACAATGAGCAGTTCTTC | CSVEGVADRSYNEQFF
TRBJ1-5 | TRBD1 | TRBV20-1 | many | TGCAGTGCTAGGACTGGACAGGGAGTTCAGCCCCAGCATTTT | CSARTGQGVQPQHF
TRBJ1-3 | NA | TRBV12-3/TRBV12-4 | medium-sized | TGTGCCAGCAGTTTCGATCCTCGGGGGGCAGACACCATATATTTT | CASSFDPRGADTIYF
TRBJ1-5 | NA | TRBV27 | NA | TGTGCCAGCAGTTTAGGTCTGGGGGGGGGGAGCAATCAGCCCCAGCATTTT | CASSLGLGGGSNQPQHF
TRBJ2-2 | NA | TRBV5-1 | medium-sized | TGCGCCAGCGCGACAGACAACACCGGGGAGCTGTTTTTT | CASATDNTGELFF
TRBJ2-7 | TRBD1 | TRBV20-1 | many | TGCAGTGCTAGAGATCGAAGGGGGCAGCCCTACGAGCAGTACTTC | CSARDRRGQPYEQYF
TRBJ2-1 | TRBD2 | TRBV27 | medium-sized | TGTGCCAGCAGTCCCACTAGCGAGGATGAGCAGTTCTTC | CASSPTSEDEQFF
TRBJ2-3 | NA | TRBV12-3/TRBV12-4 | many | TGTGCCAGCAGTTTAGGCGCCAGGCTCACAGATACGCAGTATTTT | CASSLGARLTDTQYF
TRBJ2-5 | TRBD1 | TRBV10-1 | many | TGCGCCAGCAGCGAAACCGGGACAGGGATAGAGGAGACCCAGTACTTC | CASSETGTGIEETQYF
TRBJ1-3 | TRBD1 | TRBV10-3 | medium-sized | TGTGCCATCAGTGAACAGGGGGCATTTGGAAACACCATATATTTT | CAISEQGAFGNTIYF
TRBJ2-3 | TRBD1 | TRBV3-1 | many | TGTGCCAGCAGGGACAGGGTTGGAGATACGCAGTATTTT | CASRDRVGDTQYF
TRBJ2-2 | NA | TRBV11-2 | NA | TGTGCCAGCAGCTTAGAGGGCCCATCCTTCACCGGGGAGCTGTTTTTT | CASSLEGPSFTGELFF
TRBJ2-7 | NA | TRBV5-1 | medium-sized | TGCGCCAGCAGCTTGGAGGATTCCTACGAGCAGTACTTC | CASSLEDSYEQYF
TRBJ1-5 | NA | TRBV10-1 | many | TGCGCCAGCAGTGGAAGACATAGCAATCAGCCCCAGCATTTT | CASSGRHSNQPQHF